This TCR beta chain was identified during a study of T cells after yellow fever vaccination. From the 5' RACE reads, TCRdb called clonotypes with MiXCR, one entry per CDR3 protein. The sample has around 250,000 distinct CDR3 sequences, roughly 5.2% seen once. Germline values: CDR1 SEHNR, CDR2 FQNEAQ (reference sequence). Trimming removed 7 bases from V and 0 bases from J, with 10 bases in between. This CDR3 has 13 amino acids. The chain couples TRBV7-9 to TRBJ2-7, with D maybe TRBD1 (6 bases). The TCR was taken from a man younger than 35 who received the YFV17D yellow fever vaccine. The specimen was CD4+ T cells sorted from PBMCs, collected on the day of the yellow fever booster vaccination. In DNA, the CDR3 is TGTGCCAGCAACAGGGACGTCTCCTACGAGCAGTACTTC. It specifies CASNRDVSYEQYF.